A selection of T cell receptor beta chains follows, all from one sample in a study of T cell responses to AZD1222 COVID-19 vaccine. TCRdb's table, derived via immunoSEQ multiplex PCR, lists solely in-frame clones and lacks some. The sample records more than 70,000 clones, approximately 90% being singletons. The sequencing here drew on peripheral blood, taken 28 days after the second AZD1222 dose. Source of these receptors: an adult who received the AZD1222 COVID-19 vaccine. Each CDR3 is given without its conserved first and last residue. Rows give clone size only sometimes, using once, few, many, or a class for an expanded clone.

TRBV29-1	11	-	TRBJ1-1	SARQGDVTEAF
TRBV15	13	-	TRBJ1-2	ATSRDLSRGQGYT
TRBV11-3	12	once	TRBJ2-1	ASSLGGRLNEQF
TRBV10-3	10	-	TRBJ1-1	AIKGGNTEAF
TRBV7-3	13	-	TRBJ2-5	ASSQTPGLEETQY
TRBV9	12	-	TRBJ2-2	ASSVVLVGGELF
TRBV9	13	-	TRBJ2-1	ASSVRLADYNEQF
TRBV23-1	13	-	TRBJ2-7	ASSQPTGVGYEQY
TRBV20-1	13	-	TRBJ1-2	SASLAALNVYGYT
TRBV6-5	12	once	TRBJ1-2	ASSPDGANYGYT
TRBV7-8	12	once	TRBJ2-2	ASSGTVVTGELF
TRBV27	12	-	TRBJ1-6	ASSWDRGNSPLH
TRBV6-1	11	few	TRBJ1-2	ASSEIADYGYT
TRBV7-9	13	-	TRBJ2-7	ASSPRPGQGAEQY